This T cell receptor beta chain was observed in a study of tumor-infiltrating lymphocytes in oesophageal squamous cell carcinoma. This clonotype was observed at least ten times. From the PCR reads, TCRdb called clonotypes with MiXCR, one entry per CDR3 protein. The repertoire consists of approximately 18,000 distinct CDR3 sequences, with over 40% occurring once and the leading ten covering more than 25%. The CDR3 length is 17 residues. V lost 0 bases and J 3 bases, leaving 18 bases between the germline ends. CDR1 is MGHDK and CDR2 is SYGVNS in the germline V gene. Sequences were obtained from esophageal tumor tissue. This TCR was recovered from a male donor with esophageal squamous cell carcinoma. This chain links TRBV25-1 with TRBJ2-7; either TRBD1 or TRBD2 may supply D (6 bases each). The CDR3 reads CASSEYHPGATGYEQYF. Written as DNA, the CDR3 is TGTGCCAGCAGTGAATACCATCCGGGGGCCACTGGCTACGAGCAGTACTTC.